Each of the 29 T cell receptor beta chains below was sequenced from the same sample in a study of T-cell memory formation after mild COVID-19. TCRdb reprocessed the 5' RACE reads with MiXCR, giving one entry per CDR3 protein. The data hold around 250,000 distinct CDR3 sequences, with 15% to 20% observed a single time. Material: PBMCs or a T cell subset sorted from them (not recorded which). Receptor source: a man aged 18 to 30 who had mild COVID-19 (a few samples of this study predate the infection). Cell type and time point are not known.

This clonotype was detected only a few times. The CDR3 is CASSHLGNTEAFF. The DNA for the CDR3 is TGTGCCAGCAGTCACCTAGGGAACACTGAAGCTTTCTTT. The chain uses TRBV6-5 and TRBJ1-1; D is undetermined. CDR1 and CDR2 (germline): MNHEY, SVGAGI. Trimming took off 5 bases at V and 1 base at J, with 8 bases between the two ends. CDR3 length: 13 residues.

This clonotype has a handful of counts. The chain is built from TRBV5-1 and TRBJ2-1; maybe TRBD1 (6 bases). Germline V gene sequence: CDR1 SGHRS, CDR2 YFSETQ. Trimming stripped 4 bases from V and 6 bases from J, with 11 bases between. The CDR3 loop spans 13 amino acids. CDR3 loop: CASSIGQSNEQFF. The CDR3 DNA follows: TGCGCCAGCAGCATAGGACAGTCCAATGAGCAGTTCTTC.

The chain recombines TRBV3-1 with TRBJ2-3; no reliable D call. The CDR3 consists of 13 residues. Between the trimmed V and J ends, which lost 1 base and 6 bases, there was a span of 8 bases. Germline lookup yields CDR1 LGHDT and CDR2 YNNKEL (reference sequence). The CDR3 nucleotides read TGTGCCAGCAGCCAAGGGTTGTTTGATACGCAGTATTTT. Protein sequence: CASSQGLFDTQYF.

Only a few counts were recorded for this clonotype. The chain links TRBV6-5 to TRBJ2-2, with TRBD1 matching over 8 bases. Germline V CDR1 and CDR2: MNHEY, SVGAGI. The CDR3 runs 17 residues. V shed 1 base, J shed 4 bases, and the junction held 8 bases outside the gene matches. The CDR3 loop reads CASSYWAGGASTGELFF. In nucleotides, the CDR3 is TGTGCCAGCAGTTACTGGGCAGGGGGCGCAAGCACCGGGGAGCTGTTTTTT.

This chain connects TRBV4-3 to TRBJ2-3; 7 bases match TRBD2. The CDR3 is made up of 16 amino acids. The V gene's germline CDR1 is LGHNA and CDR2 YSLEER. V trimming: 1 base; J trimming: 4 bases; junction bases outside the gene matches: 8. In DNA form, the CDR3 reads TGCGCCAGCAGCCAAGGGGGGGGGATCCAGGCAGATACGCAGTATTTT. It specifies CASSQGGGIQADTQYF.

This chain joins TRBV11-2 and TRBJ1-1, with 7 bases aligning to TRBD1. CDR1 and CDR2 (germline): SGHAT, FQNNGV. The CDR3 loop spans 14 amino acids. Germline trimming cut 5 bases from V and 6 bases from J; bases unmatched to any gene: 9. The CDR3 coding sequence is TGTGCCAGCAGCGTCCCAGGGGGGTGGCCTGAAGCTTTCTTT. Residues: CASSVPGGWPEAFF.

CDR3 coding DNA: TGCAGTGCTGACACGGACCGCAAAGTCGAGCAGTTCTTC. Its protein is CSADTDRKVEQFF. This chain connects TRBV20-1 to TRBJ2-1, with unresolved D. Trimming left V 5 bases short and J 10 bases short, with 18 bases between. The CDR3 loop spans 13 amino acids. The germline V gene has CDR1 DFQATT and CDR2 SNEGSKA (reference sequence).

Only a few counts were recorded for this clonotype. V is TRBV5-6 and J is TRBJ2-7, with D uncertain. Trimming stripped 0 bases from V and 4 bases from J, with 2 bases between. Germline V gene sequence: CDR1 SGHDT, CDR2 YYEEEE. This CDR3 has 11 residues. CDR3 bases: TGTGCCAGCAGCTTGGAATACGAGCAGTACTTC. As protein: CASSLEYEQYF.

The table lists this clonotype with a few counts. This sequence joins TRBV12-3 or TRBV12-4 and TRBJ2-7; D gene ambiguous. The V gene lost 5 bases and the J gene lost 7 bases, with 21 bases spanning the gap. There are 15 residues in the CDR3. The chain's CDR3 is CASSPGPAFGLEQYF. The CDR3 DNA reads TGTGCCAGCAGTCCCGGACCCGCTTTTGGGTTAGAGCAGTACTTC.

The chain has TRBV3-1 and TRBJ2-3, with 12 nucleotides matching TRBD2. In germline, CDR1 is LGHDT, CDR2 YNNKEL (reference sequence). The CDR3 has 19 residues. J lost 3 bases, V lost 5 bases, and 15 bases had no gene match. The CDR3 sequence is CASSFRLAGALSATDTQYF. The DNA for the CDR3 is TGTGCCAGCAGCTTCCGACTAGCGGGGGCCCTGTCAGCGACAGATACGCAGTATTTT.

V is TRBV7-2 and J is TRBJ2-7; possible D gene TRBD1, 6 bases. Trimming pared 3 bases from V and 2 bases from J, leaving 11 bases between. Germline CDR1 SGHTA, CDR2 FQGNSA. The CDR3 has 14 residues. CDR3 protein: CASSFQGSTYEQYF. The CDR3 region has the DNA TGTGCCAGCAGCTTCCAGGGGTCAACCTACGAGCAGTACTTC.

The chain has TRBV6-5 and TRBJ2-4; D may be TRBD1 or TRBD2 (5 bases each). V was clipped by 2 bases and J by 0 bases, with 11 bases between them. Germline CDR1 and CDR2: MNHEY and SVGAGI. This CDR3 has 16 amino acids. The CDR3 DNA follows: TGTGCCAGCAGTTACCTCTTTGGGGGAGCCAAAAACATTCAGTACTTC. Its translation: CASSYLFGGAKNIQYF.

This clonotype occurred a few times. In DNA form, the CDR3 reads TGTGCCAGCAGCCAAGACCCGACTAGCGGCACAGATACGCAGTATTTT. Its protein product is CASSQDPTSGTDTQYF. The chain is built from TRBV4-2 and TRBJ2-3, with TRBD2 matching 8 bases. From germline, CDR1 is LGHNA and CDR2 YNFKEQ. This CDR3 contains 16 residues. V was clipped by 0 bases and J by 1 base; unmatched bases: 3.

The chain employs TRBV29-1 and TRBJ2-4; D tentatively fits TRBD1 or TRBD2 (5 bases each). V lost 4 bases and J lost 0, with 7 bases in between. Germline CDR1 SQVTM, CDR2 ANQGSEA. There are 13 residues in the CDR3. For the CDR3, the DNA is TGCAGCGTTGCTGGGACAGCCAAAAACATTCAGTACTTC. Translated, it gives CSVAGTAKNIQYF.

V is TRBV7-9 and J is TRBJ2-3; D unclear. Germline V gene sequence: CDR1 SEHNR, CDR2 FQNEAQ (reference sequence). This CDR3 contains 16 residues. V was clipped by 5 bases and J by 0 bases, with 15 bases between them. CDR3 protein: CASSPRSADSTDTQYF. The CDR3 DNA is TGTGCCAGCAGCCCCCGAAGTGCGGATAGCACAGATACGCAGTATTTT.

This chain links TRBV7-9 with TRBJ1-2; D is unresolved. V was cut by 1 base and J by 4 bases, with 13 bases left in between. The length of the CDR3 is 15 residues. Germline V gives CDR1 SEHNR, CDR2 FQNEAQ (reference sequence). The CDR3 sequence is CASSLGEDSFYGYTF. In DNA form, the CDR3 reads TGTGCCAGCAGCTTAGGCGAGGACTCCTTCTATGGCTACACCTTC.

This clonotype was picked up many times. The V and J genes are TRBV12-3 or TRBV12-4 and TRBJ2-3, with D perhaps TRBD2 (5 bases). This CDR3 is 14 amino acids long. Trimming pared 5 bases from V and 2 bases from J, leaving 11 bases between. CDR3 in amino acids: CASSQDYNTDTQYF. The CDR3, as DNA: TGTGCCAGCAGTCAAGACTATAACACAGATACGCAGTATTTT.

This clonotype was detected ten times or more. The rearrangement joins TRBV7-9 to TRBJ2-7; D ambiguous. The germline V gene encodes CDR1 SEHNR and CDR2 FQNEAQ (reference sequence). V was trimmed by 3 bases and J by 0 bases, leaving 0 bases between them. The CDR3 contains 11 residues. CDR3: CASSFSYEQYF. CDR3 bases: TGTGCCAGCAGCTTCTCCTACGAGCAGTACTTC.

The V and J genes are TRBV12-3 or TRBV12-4 and TRBJ2-7; no reliable D call. V was pared by 4 bases and J by 0 bases, with 10 bases between. The CDR3 loop spans 14 amino acids. The DNA of the CDR3 is TGTGCCAGCAGTTCCGACATCAGCTCCTACGAGCAGTACTTC. Residues: CASSSDISSYEQYF.

CDR3: CASRGLEGYTF. The CDR3, as DNA: TGTGCCAGCAGGGGGTTGGAAGGCTACACCTTC. V and J are TRBV25-1 and TRBJ1-2; D is uncertain. This CDR3 is built from 11 residues. Germline V gene lookup returns CDR1 MGHDK and CDR2 SYGVNS. V dropped 6 bases and J dropped 8 bases, with 10 bases sitting between them.

The V call is TRBV7-3, the J call TRBJ2-1, with no clear D. CDR1 is SGHTA and CDR2 is FQGTGA in the germline V gene. CDR3 length: 13 amino acids. V was clipped by 5 bases and J by 6 bases, with 11 bases between them. DNA for the CDR3: TGTGCCAGCAGCCCCGCCCCCCGCAATGAGCAGTTCTTC. Translating it yields CASSPAPRNEQFF.

This clonotype turned up a few times. CDR3 amino acids: CSVETVGETQYF. CDR3 nucleotides: TGCAGCGTTGAAACGGTAGGAGAGACCCAGTACTTC. The chain employs TRBV29-1 and TRBJ2-5; D not certain. The V gene lost 2 bases and the J gene lost 4 bases, with 8 bases spanning the gap. This CDR3 region has 12 residues. Germline V gene sequence: CDR1 SQVTM, CDR2 ANQGSEA.

This clonotype was observed at least ten times. V is TRBV24-1 and J is TRBJ2-1, with D possibly being TRBD1 (5 bases). CDR1 KGHDR and CDR2 SFDVKD come from the germline V gene. V was cut by 5 bases and J by 9 bases, with 13 bases left in between. The length of the CDR3 is 13 residues. The CDR3: CATSVAGNFEQFF. The DNA for the CDR3 is TGTGCCACCAGTGTGGCAGGGAATTTTGAGCAGTTCTTC.

The gene calls are TRBV4-2 and TRBJ1-4; TRBD1 agrees at 9 bases. In germline, CDR1 is LGHNA, CDR2 YNFKEQ. The CDR3 contains 15 residues. Trimming took 7 bases from V and 4 from J; bases not matched to a gene: 7. Here the CDR3 DNA reads TGTGCCAGCAACGGGATGGACAGGGGTAATGAAAAACTGTTTTTT. It specifies CASNGMDRGNEKLFF.

The V gene is TRBV7-9, the J gene TRBJ2-5; no reliable D call. The V gene's germline CDR1 is SEHNR and CDR2 FQNEAQ (reference sequence). V was pared by 4 bases and J by 4 bases, with 10 bases between. The CDR3 consists of 13 residues. The CDR3 DNA reads TGTGCCAGCAGCTCCCCCCTGGGAGAGACCCAGTACTTC. Protein product: CASSSPLGETQYF.

Ten or more counts support this clonotype. The chain uses TRBV25-1 and TRBJ2-7; no clear D gene. The germline V gene has CDR1 MGHDK and CDR2 SYGVNS. V lost 5 bases and J 3 bases, leaving 14 bases between the germline ends. The CDR3 runs to 14 residues. DNA of the CDR3: TGTGCCAGCAGTCCACAAACTCCGCACTACGAGCAGTACTTC. Translation: CASSPQTPHYEQYF.

The table lists this clonotype with a few counts. The chain links TRBV7-3 to TRBJ2-1; D is unclear. Deletions cut 4 bases from V and 7 bases from J, with 20 bases between. CDR1 SGHTA and CDR2 FQGTGA come from the germline V gene. The CDR3 spans 16 residues. CDR3 bases: TGTGCCAGCAGCTCCCCGGAAGCGTACAGTCGTAATGAGCAGTTCTTC. Amino acids: CASSSPEAYSRNEQFF.

This clonotype was counted ten times or more. V usage is TRBV5-6 and J usage is TRBJ2-1; 10 nucleotides match TRBD2. Germline CDR1 is SGHDT and CDR2 is YYEEEE. Trimming at V came to 6 bases and at J to 3 bases, leaving 3 bases not matched to a gene. The CDR3 runs 14 residues. The DNA of the CDR3 is TGTGCCAGCACCTGGACTAGCGGCTACAATGAGCAGTTCTTC. Protein product: CASTWTSGYNEQFF.

This clonotype was counted a few times. The chain couples TRBV7-2 to TRBJ2-7; D not certain. CDR3 size: 13 residues. V lost 2 bases to trimming and J lost 6 bases, with 11 bases between them. In germline, CDR1 is SGHTA, CDR2 FQGNSA. CDR3 in DNA: TGTGCCAGCAGCTTAAATCTTGGCGGCGAGCAGTACTTC. This codes for CASSLNLGGEQYF.